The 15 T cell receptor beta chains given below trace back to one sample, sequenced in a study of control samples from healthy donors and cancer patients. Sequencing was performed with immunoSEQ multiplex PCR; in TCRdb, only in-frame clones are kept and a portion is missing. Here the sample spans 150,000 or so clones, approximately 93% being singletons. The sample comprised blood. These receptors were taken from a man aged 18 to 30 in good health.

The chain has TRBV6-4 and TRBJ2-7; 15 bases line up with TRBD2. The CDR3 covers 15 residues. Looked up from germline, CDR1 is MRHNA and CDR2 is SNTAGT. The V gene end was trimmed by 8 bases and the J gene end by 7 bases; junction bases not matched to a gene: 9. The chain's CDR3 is CASPWTSGRAGEQYF. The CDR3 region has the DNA TGTGCCAGCCCCTGGACTAGCGGGAGGGCGGGGGAGCAGTACTTC.

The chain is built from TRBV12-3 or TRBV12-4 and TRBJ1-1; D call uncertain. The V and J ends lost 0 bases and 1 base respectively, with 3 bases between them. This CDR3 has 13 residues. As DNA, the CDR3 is TGTGCCAGCAGTTTAGCCGAGAACACTGAAGCTTTCTTT. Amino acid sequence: CASSLAENTEAFF.

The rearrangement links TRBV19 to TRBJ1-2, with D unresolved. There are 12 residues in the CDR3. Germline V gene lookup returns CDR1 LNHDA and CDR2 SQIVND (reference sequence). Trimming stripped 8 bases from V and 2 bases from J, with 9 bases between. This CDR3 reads CASERWNYGYTF. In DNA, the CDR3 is TGTGCCAGTGAAAGATGGAACTATGGCTACACCTTC.

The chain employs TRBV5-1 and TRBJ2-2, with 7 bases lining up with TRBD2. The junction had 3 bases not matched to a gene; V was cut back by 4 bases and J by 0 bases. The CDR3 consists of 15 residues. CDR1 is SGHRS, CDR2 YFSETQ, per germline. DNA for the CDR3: TGCGCCAGCAGCCTGGGGGGGTCGAACACCGGGGAGCTGTTTTTT. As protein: CASSLGGSNTGELFF.

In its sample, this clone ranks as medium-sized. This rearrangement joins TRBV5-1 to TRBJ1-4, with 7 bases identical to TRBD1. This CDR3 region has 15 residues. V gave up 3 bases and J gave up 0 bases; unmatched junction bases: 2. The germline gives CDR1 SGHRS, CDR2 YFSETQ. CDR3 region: CASSSDRTTNEKLFF. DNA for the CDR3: TGCGCCAGCAGCTCGGACAGGACAACTAATGAAAAACTGTTTTTT.

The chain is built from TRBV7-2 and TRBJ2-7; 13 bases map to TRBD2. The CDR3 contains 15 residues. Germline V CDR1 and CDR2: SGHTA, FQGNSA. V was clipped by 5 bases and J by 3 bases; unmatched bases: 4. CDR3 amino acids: CASSIGLAGVYEQYF. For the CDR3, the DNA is TGTGCCAGCAGCATCGGACTAGCGGGAGTCTACGAGCAGTACTTC.

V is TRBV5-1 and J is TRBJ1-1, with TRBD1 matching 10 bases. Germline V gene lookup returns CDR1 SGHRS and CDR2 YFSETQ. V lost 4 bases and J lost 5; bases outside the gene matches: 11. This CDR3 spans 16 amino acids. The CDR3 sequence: CASSPGQGGRRTEAFF. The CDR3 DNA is TGCGCCAGCAGCCCTGGACAGGGGGGAAGGAGGACTGAAGCTTTCTTT.

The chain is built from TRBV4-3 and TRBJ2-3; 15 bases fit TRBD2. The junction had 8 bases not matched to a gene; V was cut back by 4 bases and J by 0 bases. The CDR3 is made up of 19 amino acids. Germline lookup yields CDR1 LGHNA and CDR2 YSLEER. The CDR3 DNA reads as TGCGCCAGCAGCCGGGGACTAGCGGGAGGCCTCACTAGCACAGATACGCAGTATTTT. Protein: CASSRGLAGGLTSTDTQYF.

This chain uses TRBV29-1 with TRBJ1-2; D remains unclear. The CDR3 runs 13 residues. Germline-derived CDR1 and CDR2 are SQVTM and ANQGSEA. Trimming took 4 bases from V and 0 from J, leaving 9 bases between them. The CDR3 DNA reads TGCAGCGTTGTGGGAGAAGCTAACTATGGCTACACCTTC. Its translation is CSVVGEANYGYTF.

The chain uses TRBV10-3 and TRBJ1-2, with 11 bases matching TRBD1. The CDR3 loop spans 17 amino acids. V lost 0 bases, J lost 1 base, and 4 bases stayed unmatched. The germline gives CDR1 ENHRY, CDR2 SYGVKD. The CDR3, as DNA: TGTGCCATCAGTGAGTCACCGGGACAGGGGGATAACTATGGCTACACCTTC. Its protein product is CAISESPGQGDNYGYTF.

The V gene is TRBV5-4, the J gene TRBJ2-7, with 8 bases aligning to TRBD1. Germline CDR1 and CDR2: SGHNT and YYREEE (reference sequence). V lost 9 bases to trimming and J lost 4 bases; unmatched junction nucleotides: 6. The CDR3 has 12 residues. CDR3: CATDRGGYEQYF. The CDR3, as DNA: TGTGCCACCGACAGGGGTGGGTACGAGCAGTACTTC.

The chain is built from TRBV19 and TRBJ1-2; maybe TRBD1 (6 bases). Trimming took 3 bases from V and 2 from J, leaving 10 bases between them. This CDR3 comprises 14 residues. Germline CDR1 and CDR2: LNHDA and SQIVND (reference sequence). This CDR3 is CASSITGRNYGYTF. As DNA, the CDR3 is TGTGCCAGTAGTATCACAGGGAGGAACTATGGCTACACCTTC.

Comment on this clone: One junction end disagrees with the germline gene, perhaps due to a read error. The CDR3 nucleotides read TGCAGTGCTCATTCGGGACAGGCAGTTAAATTC. Translated: CSAHSGQAVKF. This chain connects TRBV20-1 to TRBJ2-4; the match to TRBD1 covers 8 bases. CDR1 and CDR2 from the germline V gene are DFQATT and SNEGSKA (reference sequence). CDR3 length equals 11 residues.

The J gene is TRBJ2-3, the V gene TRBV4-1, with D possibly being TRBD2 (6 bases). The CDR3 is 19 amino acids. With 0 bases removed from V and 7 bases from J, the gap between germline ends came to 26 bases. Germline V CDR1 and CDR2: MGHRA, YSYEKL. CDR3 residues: CASSQESGYRSLSPYTQYF. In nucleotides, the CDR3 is TGCGCCAGCAGCCAAGAAAGCGGGTATCGCAGTCTTTCTCCTTATACGCAGTATTTT.

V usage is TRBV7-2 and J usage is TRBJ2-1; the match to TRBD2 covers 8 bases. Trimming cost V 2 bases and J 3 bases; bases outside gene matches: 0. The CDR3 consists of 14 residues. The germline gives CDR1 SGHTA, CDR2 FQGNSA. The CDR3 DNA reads TGTGCCAGCAGCTTACGGGGGGGCTACAATGAGCAGTTCTTC. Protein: CASSLRGGYNEQFF.